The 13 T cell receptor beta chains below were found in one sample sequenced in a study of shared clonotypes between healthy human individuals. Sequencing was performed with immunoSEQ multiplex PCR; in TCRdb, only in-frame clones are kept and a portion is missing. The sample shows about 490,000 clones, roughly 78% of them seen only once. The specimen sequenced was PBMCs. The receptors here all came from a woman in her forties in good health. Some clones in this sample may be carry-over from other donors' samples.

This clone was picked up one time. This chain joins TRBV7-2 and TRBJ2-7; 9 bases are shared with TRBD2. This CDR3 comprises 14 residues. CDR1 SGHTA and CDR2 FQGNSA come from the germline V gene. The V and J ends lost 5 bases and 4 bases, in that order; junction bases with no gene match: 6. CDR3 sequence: CASSTVAGVYEQYF. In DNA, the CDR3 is TGTGCCAGCAGCACCGTAGCGGGAGTGTACGAGCAGTACTTC.

CDR3 in amino acids: CASSPPSGGNQPQHF. As DNA, the CDR3 is TGTGCCAGCAGCCCGCCCTCAGGGGGCAATCAGCCCCAGCATTTT. The V gene is TRBV28, the J gene TRBJ1-5; possible D gene TRBD1, 6 bases. The V end lost 6 bases, the J end lost 2 bases, and 14 bases lay between the germline ends. The germline CDR1 and CDR2 sequences are MDHEN and SYDVKM. The CDR3 runs 15 residues.

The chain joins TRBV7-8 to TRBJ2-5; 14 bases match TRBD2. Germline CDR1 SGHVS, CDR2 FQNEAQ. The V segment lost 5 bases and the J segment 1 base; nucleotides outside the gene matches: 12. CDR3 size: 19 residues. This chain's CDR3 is CASSAVGTSGSNFQETQYF. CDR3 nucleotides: TGTGCCAGCAGCGCCGTTGGGACTAGCGGGAGTAACTTCCAAGAGACCCAGTACTTC.

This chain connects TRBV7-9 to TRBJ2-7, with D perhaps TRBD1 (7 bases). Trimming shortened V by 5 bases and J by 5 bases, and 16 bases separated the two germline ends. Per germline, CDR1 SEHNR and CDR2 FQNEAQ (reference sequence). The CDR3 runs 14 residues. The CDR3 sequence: CASSPYGRGDEQYF. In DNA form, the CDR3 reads TGTGCCAGCAGCCCCTATGGCAGGGGGGACGAGCAGTACTTC.

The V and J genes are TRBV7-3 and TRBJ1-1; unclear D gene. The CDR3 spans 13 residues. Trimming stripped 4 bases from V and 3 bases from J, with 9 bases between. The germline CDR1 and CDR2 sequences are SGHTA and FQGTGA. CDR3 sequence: CASSYTRDTEAFF. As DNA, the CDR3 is TGTGCCAGCAGCTACACCCGGGACACTGAAGCTTTCTTT.

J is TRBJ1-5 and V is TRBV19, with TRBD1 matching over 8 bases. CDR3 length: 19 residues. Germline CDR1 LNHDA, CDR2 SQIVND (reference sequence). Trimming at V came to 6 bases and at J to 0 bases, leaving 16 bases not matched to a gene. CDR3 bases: TGTGCCAGTAGCCCGCGGTGGGTTCGCAGGGGGCATAGCAATCAGCCCCAGCATTTT. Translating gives CASSPRWVRRGHSNQPQHF.

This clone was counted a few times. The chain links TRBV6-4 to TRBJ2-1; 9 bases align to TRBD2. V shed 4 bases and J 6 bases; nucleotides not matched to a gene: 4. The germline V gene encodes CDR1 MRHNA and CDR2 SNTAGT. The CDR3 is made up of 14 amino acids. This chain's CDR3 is CASSAEAGGNEQFF. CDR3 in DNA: TGTGCCAGCAGTGCGGAAGCGGGGGGCAATGAGCAGTTCTTC.

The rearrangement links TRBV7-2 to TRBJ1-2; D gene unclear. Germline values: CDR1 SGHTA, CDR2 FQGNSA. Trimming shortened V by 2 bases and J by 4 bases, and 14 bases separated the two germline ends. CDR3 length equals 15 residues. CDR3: CASSLRGGAIYGYTF. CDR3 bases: TGTGCCAGCAGCTTACGCGGAGGAGCGATCTATGGCTACACCTTC.

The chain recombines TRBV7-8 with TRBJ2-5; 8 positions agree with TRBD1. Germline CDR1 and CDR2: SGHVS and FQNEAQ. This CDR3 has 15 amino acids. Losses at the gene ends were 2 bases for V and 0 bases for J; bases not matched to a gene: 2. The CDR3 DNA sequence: TGTGCCAGCAGCTTACTGGGACAGGACCAAGAGACCCAGTACTTC. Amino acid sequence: CASSLLGQDQETQYF.

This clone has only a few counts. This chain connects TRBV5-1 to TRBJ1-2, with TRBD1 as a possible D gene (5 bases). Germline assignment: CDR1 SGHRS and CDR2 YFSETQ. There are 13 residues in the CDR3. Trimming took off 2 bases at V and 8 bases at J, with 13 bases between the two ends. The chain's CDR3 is CASSFSGAGGYTF. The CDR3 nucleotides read TGCGCCAGCAGCTTCTCCGGGGCGGGAGGCTACACCTTC.

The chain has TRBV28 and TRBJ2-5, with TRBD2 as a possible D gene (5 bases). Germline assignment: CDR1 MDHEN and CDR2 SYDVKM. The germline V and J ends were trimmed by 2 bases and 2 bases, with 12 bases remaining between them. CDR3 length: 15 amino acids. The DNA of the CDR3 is TGTGCCAGCAGTTTAGATAGCGCGAGACAAGAGACCCAGTACTTC. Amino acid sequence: CASSLDSARQETQYF.

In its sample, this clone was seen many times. CDR3 loop: CASSLRARGLAGVEQYF. The CDR3 region has the DNA TGTGCCAGCAGCCTCCGAGCTCGGGGACTAGCGGGAGTAGAGCAGTACTTC. The chain uses TRBV7-2 and TRBJ2-7, with TRBD2 matching over 14 bases. With V trimmed by 5 bases and J by 7 bases, 13 bases remained unmatched. The CDR3 consists of 17 residues. Germline V CDR1 and CDR2: SGHTA, FQGNSA.

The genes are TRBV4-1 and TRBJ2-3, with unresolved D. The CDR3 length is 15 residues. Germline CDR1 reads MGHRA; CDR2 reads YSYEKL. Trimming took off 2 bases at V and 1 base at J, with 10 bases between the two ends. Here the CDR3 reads CASSQYHSGTDTQYF. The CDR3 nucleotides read TGCGCCAGCAGCCAATACCACTCTGGCACAGATACGCAGTATTTT.